This TCR beta chain is from a study of spatial heterogeneity in lung cancer. As for the study in general: Beta-chain sequences were consistently detected more often than alpha-chain sequences.

This sample's time point: sample taken at primary tumor resection. Unsorted samples of tumor, nontumor lung or frozen PBMC had their whole RNA sequenced. This clonotype was picked up many times. Its specificity is unknown. All TCR cDNA molecules were individually tagged with a unique molecular identifier. TCRdb fed the 5' RACE reads into MiXCR, producing one record per CDR3 protein. The sample lists approximately 49,000 distinct CDR3 sequences, under 6% occurring once. CDR1 and CDR2 (germline): ENHRY, SYGVKD. The CDR3 covers 14 residues. V gave up 4 bases and J gave up 1 base, with 10 bases separating them. Study-wide results and caveats: There were more appearances of ubiquitous expanded tumor TCRs in blood at resection than at follow-up.

This TCR derives from a male donor with early-stage non-small cell lung cancer. The genes are TRBV10-3 and TRBJ1-1; possible D gene TRBD1, 6 bases. This sample comprised PBMCs, obtained at surgery. CDR3 sequence: CAISAAQGNTEAFF. CDR3 DNA: TGTGCCATCAGTGCGGCACAGGGGAACACTGAAGCTTTCTTT.